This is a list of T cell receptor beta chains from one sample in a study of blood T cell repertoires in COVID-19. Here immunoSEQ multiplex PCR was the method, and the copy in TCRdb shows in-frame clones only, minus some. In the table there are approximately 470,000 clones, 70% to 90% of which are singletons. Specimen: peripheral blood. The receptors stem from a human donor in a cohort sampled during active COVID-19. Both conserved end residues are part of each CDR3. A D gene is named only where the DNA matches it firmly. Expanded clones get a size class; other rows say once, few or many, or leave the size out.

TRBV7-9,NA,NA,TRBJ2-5,TGTGCCAGCAGGGCGGACACAGCAGAGACCCAGTACTTC,CASRADTAETQYF
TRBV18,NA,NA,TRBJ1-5,TGTGCCAGCTCACCAACCCCGGGGGTAGTTAATCAGCCCCAGCATTTT,CASSPTPGVVNQPQHF
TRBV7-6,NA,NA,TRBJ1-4,TGTGCCAGCAGCTTGACAGCCCGGGGGGGGAATGAAAAACTGTTTTTT,CASSLTARGGNEKLFF
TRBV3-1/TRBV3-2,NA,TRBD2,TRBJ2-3,TGTGCCAGCAGCCCCCTGGCGTGGACTAGCGGGAGGGGAGGTACAGATACGCAGTATTTT,CASSPLAWTSGRGGTDTQYF
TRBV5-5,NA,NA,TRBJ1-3,TGTGCCAGCAGCTTATTCGGAGGACCTGGAAACACCATATATTTT,CASSLFGGPGNTIYF
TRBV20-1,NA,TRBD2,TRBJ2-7,TGCAGTGCTAGTAGTCTAGCGGAAGCCTACGAGCAGTACTTC,CSASSLAEAYEQYF
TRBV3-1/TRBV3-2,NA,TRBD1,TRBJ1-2,TGTGCCAGCAGCCAAGGACAGGGAGGCTACACCTTC,CASSQGQGGYTF
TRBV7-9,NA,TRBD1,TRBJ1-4,TGTGCCAGCAGCCGAGACAGGGTTGGTGAAAAACTGTTTTTT,CASSRDRVGEKLFF
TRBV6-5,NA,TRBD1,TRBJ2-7,TGTGCCAGCAGAACAGGACAGGGTGACCACGAGCAGTACTTC,CASRTGQGDHEQYF
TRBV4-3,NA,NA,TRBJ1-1,TGCGCCAGCAGCCAAACAACCTACGCGGTGGCTTTCTTT,CASSQTTYAVAFF
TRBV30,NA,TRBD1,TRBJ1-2,TGTGCCTGGGGGGACAGCTATGGCTACACCTTC,CAWGDSYGYTF
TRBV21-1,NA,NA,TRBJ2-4,TGTGCCGGGAGGGGAGGGGCGAAAAACATTCAGTACTTC,CAGRGGAKNIQYF
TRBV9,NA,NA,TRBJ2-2,TGTGCCAGCAGCGTAGCGGTAGAGACCGGGGAGCTGTTTTTT,CASSVAVETGELFF
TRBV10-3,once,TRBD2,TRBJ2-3,TGTGCCATCAGTGGGGGACCGGGACTAGCGGGAGGGGGCACAGATACGCAGTATTTT,CAISGGPGLAGGGTDTQYF
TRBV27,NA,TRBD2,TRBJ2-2,TGTGCCAGCAGCGCGGGACTAGCGGGAGGCATGAACACCGGGGAGCTGTTTTTT,CASSAGLAGGMNTGELFF
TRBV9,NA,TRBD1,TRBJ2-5,TGTGCCAGCAGTCCCCGTGGGACAGGGGTTGGAGAGACCCAGTACTTC,CASSPRGTGVGETQYF
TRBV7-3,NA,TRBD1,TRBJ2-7,TGTGCCAGCAGCCCCTACAGGGGGAACCACGAGCAGTACTTC,CASSPYRGNHEQYF
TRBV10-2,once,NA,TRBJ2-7,TGCGCCAGCAGTGTTGGCGGATCCTACGAGCAGTACTTC,CASSVGGSYEQYF
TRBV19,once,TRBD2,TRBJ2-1,TGTGCCAGTAGTATATGGAGCGGGGGATCCTACAATGAGCAGTTCTTC,CASSIWSGGSYNEQFF
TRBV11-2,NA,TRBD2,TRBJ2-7,TGTGCCAGCAGCTTAGCAGCGGGGGCCTCCTACGAGCAGTACTTC,CASSLAAGASYEQYF
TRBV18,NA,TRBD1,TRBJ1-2,TGTGCCAGCTCACCTCAGGGACAGGGCTTCTATGGCTACACCTTC,CASSPQGQGFYGYTF
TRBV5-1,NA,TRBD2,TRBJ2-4,TGCGCCACGCAAACCCCGGTGGGGGGGGGCAAAAACATTCAGTACTTC,CATQTPVGGGKNIQYF
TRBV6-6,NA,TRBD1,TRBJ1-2,TGTGCCAGCAGGCGGGACGGGACAGACCGTTATGGCTACACCTTC,CASRRDGTDRYGYTF
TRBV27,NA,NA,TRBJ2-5,TGTGCCAGCAGTTACCAGGGCCCCTCCCAAGAGACCCAGTACTTC,CASSYQGPSQETQYF
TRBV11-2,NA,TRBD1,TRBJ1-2,TGTGCCAGCAGCTTAGATCGACAGGGGGTCGCTGGCTACACCTTC,CASSLDRQGVAGYTF
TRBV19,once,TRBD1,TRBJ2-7,TGTGCCAGTAGTATAGGGACAGGGGACGCCTACGAGCAGTACTTC,CASSIGTGDAYEQYF
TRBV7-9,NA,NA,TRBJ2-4,TGTGCCAGCAGCTCGTCCGATCCGGGAATTTCAAACATTCAGTACTTC,CASSSSDPGISNIQYF
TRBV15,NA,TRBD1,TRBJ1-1,TGTGCCACCAGCACAAACAGGGGGCGGAGCACTGAAGCTTTCTTT,CATSTNRGRSTEAFF
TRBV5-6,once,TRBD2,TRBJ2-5,TGTGCCAGCAGCTACGAGACTAGCGGGAACCAAGAGACCCAGTACTTC,CASSYETSGNQETQYF
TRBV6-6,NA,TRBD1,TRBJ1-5,TGTGCCAGCAATTACTATACAGGGGGCAATCAGCCCCAGCATTTT,CASNYYTGGNQPQHF
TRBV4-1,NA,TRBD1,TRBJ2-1,TGCGCCAGCAGCCAAGACGGGACAGGTTACAATGAGCAGTTCTTC,CASSQDGTGYNEQFF
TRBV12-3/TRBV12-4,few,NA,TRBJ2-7,TGTGCCAGCAGTTTCAGCTGGAGCGAGCAGTACTTC,CASSFSWSEQYF
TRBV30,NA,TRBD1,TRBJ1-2,TGTGCCTGGAGCAGGGACAGCCTTAACTATGGCTACACCTTC,CAWSRDSLNYGYTF
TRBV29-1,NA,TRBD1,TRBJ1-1,TGCAGCGTTCTCGGGACAGGGTTTAGGAACACTGAAGCTTTCTTT,CSVLGTGFRNTEAFF
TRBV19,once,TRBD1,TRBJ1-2,TGTGCCAGTAGTATAAGGAGGGACAGAGATAACTATGGCTACACCTTC,CASSIRRDRDNYGYTF
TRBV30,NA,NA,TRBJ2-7,TGTGCCTGGAGTGTACGCCAGGGCGAACAGTACTTC,CAWSVRQGEQYF
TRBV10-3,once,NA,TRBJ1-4,TGTGCCATCAGTAGTGCCGGGACTGAAAATGAAAAACTGTTTTTT,CAISSAGTENEKLFF
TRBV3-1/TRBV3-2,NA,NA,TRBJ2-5,TGTGCCAGCAGCCAAGGAGGAGTAAGGAGGGGTCAAGAGACCCAGTACTTC,CASSQGGVRRGQETQYF
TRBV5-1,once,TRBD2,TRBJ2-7,TGCGCCAGCAGCTGGACCGGGACTAGCGGTTCCTACGAGCAGTACTTC,CASSWTGTSGSYEQYF
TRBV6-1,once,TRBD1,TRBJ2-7,TGTGCCAGCAGTGAGCAGACCGGGACAGGGCGCGAGCAGTACTTC,CASSEQTGTGREQYF
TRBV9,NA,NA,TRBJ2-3,TGTGCCAGCAGCAGCGAGAGTAAAACGCAGTATTTT,CASSSESKTQYF
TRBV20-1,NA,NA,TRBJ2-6,TGCAGTGCTAGTTCAGGGCTATACGGGGCCAACGTCCTGACTTTC,CSASSGLYGANVLTF
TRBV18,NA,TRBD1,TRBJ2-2,TGTGCCAGCTCAAAGGACAGGAGTAACACCGGGGAGCTGTTTTTT,CASSKDRSNTGELFF
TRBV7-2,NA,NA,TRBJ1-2,TGTGCCAGCAGCTTAGGCGACAGAAACTATGGCTACACCTTC,CASSLGDRNYGYTF
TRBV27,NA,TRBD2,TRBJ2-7,TGTGCCAGCAGTTTACAAGCGGGAGGGGCCTACGAGCAGTACTTC,CASSLQAGGAYEQYF
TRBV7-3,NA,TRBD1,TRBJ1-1,TGTGCCAGCAGCCCCGAACAGGGGGCGCGAGGTGAAGCTTTCTTT,CASSPEQGARGEAFF
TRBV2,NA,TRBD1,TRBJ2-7,TGTGCCAGCAGTGGAACAGGGGCCTACGAGCAGTACTTC,CASSGTGAYEQYF
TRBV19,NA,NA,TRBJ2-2,TGTGCCAGTAGTATATACGGCGGGAACACCGGGGAGCTGTTTTTT,CASSIYGGNTGELFF
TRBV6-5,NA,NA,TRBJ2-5,TGTGCCTCAGGGAGGATCCAAGAGACCCAGTACTTC,CASGRIQETQYF
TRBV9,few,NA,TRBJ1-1,TGTGCCAGCAGCGTAGTTGTGACAGCGAACACTGAAGCTTTCTTT,CASSVVVTANTEAFF
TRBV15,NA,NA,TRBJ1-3,TGTGCCACCAGCTCCCACCTTCCGCGCTCTGGAAACACCATATATTTT,CATSSHLPRSGNTIYF